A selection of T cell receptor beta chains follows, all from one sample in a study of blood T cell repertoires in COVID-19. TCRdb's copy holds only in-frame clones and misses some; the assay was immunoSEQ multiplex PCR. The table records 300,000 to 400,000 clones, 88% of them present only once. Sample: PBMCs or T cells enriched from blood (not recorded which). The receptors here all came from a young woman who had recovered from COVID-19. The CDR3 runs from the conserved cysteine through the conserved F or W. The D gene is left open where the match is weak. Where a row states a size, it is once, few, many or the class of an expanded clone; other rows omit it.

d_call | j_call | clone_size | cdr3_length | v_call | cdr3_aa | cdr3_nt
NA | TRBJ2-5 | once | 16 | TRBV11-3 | CASSLGALQGQETQYF | TGTGCCAGCAGCTTAGGGGCTTTACAGGGCCAAGAGACCCAGTACTTC
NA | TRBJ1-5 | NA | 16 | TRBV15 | CATSRARQLSNQPQHF | TGTGCCACCAGCAGGGCCAGACAGCTTAGCAATCAGCCCCAGCATTTT
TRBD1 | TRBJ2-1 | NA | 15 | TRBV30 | CAWSGDSYSYNEQFF | TGTGCCTGGAGCGGGGACAGTTACTCCTACAATGAGCAGTTCTTC
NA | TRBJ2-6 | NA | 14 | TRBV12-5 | CASGFWPGANVLTF | TGTGCTAGTGGTTTCTGGCCTGGGGCCAACGTCCTGACTTTC
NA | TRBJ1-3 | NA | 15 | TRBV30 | CAWTLDTSSGNTIYF | TGTGCCTGGACCCTGGACACGAGCTCTGGAAACACCATATATTTT
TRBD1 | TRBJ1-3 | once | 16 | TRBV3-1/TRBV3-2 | CASSQDRTGKGNTIYF | TGTGCCAGCAGCCAAGATCGGACAGGGAAAGGAAACACCATATATTTT
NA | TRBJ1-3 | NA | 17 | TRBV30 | CAWSVFSQVSSGNTIYF | TGTGCCTGGAGTGTTTTTTCCCAGGTCAGCTCTGGAAACACCATATATTTT
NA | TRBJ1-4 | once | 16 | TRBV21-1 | CASSASTQATNEKLFF | TGTGCCAGCAGCGCTAGCACTCAGGCAACTAATGAAAAACTGTTTTTT
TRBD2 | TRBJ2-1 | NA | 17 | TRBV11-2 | CASSPRLKAGGSYEQFF | TGTGCCAGCAGCCCCCGACTCAAAGCGGGGGGGAGTTATGAGCAGTTCTTC
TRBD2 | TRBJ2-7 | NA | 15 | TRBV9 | CASSGGSGGAHEQYF | TGTGCCAGCAGCGGAGGTAGCGGGGGGGCCCACGAGCAGTACTTC
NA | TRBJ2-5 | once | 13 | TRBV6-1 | CASSEGHQETQYF | TGTGCCAGCAGTGAGGGACATCAAGAGACCCAGTACTTC
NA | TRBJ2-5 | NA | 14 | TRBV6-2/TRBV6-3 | CASSYSGAARTQYF | TGTGCCAGCAGTTACTCTGGTGCGGCCAGGACCCAGTACTTC
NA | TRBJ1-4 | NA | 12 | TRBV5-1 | CASSPSGEKLFF | TGCGCCAGCAGCCCCTCGGGGGAAAAACTGTTTTTT
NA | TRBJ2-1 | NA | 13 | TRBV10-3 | CAISVVRENEQFF | TGTGCCATCAGTGTTGTAAGGGAGAATGAGCAGTTCTTC
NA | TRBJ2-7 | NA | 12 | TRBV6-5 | CASSPRFNEQYF | TGTGCCAGCAGCCCCAGGTTTAACGAGCAGTACTTC
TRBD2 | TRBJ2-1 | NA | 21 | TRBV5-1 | CASSSGLAGGLLFSSYNEQFF | TGCGCCAGCAGCTCGGGACTAGCGGGGGGGCTCCTTTTTAGCTCCTACAATGAGCAGTTCTTC
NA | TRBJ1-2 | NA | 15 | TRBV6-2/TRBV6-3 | CASSYATGWHYGYTF | TGTGCCAGCAGTTACGCAACAGGGTGGCACTATGGCTACACCTTC
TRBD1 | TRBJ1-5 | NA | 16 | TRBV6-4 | CASYRTGDYSNQPQHF | TGTGCCAGCTATCGGACAGGGGATTATAGCAATCAGCCCCAGCATTTT
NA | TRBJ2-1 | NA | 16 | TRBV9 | CASSEFSVPSYNEQFF | TGTGCCAGCAGCGAATTTTCGGTCCCCTCCTACAATGAGCAGTTCTTC
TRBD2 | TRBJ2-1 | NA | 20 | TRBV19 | CASSPLWLAGGGFSYNEQFF | TGTGCCAGTAGTCCCCTGTGGCTAGCGGGGGGCGGATTTTCCTACAATGAGCAGTTCTTC
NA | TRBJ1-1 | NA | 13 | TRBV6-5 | CASVRLKNTEAFF | TGTGCCAGCGTGAGACTGAAGAACACTGAAGCTTTCTTT
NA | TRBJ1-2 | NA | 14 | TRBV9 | CASSLGGTNYGYTF | TGTGCCAGCAGCTTGGGGGGAACTAACTATGGCTACACCTTC
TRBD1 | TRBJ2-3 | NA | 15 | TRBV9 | CASSDWTGGTDTQYF | TGTGCCAGCAGCGATTGGACAGGGGGCACAGATACGCAGTATTTT
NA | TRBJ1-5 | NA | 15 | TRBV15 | CATSRDRGGGQPQHF | TGTGCCACCAGCAGAGATCGGGGGGGCGGACAGCCCCAGCATTTT
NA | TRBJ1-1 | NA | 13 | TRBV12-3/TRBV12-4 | CASTRQGSTEAFF | TGTGCCAGCACTAGGCAGGGGAGCACTGAAGCTTTCTTT
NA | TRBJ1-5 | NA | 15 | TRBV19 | CASSIQGTADQPQHF | TGTGCCAGTAGTATACAGGGGACGGCAGATCAGCCCCAGCATTTT
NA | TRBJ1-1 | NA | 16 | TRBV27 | CASSLGGSLMNTEAFF | TGTGCCAGTTCATTGGGAGGGTCTCTGATGAACACTGAAGCTTTCTTT
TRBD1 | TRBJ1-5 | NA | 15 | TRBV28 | CASSLRQGRYQPQHF | TGTGCCAGCAGTTTACGACAGGGGAGATATCAGCCCCAGCATTTT
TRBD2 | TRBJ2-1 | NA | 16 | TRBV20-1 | CSASPEGRAGAIEQFF | TGCAGTGCTAGTCCCGAGGGACGAGCGGGGGCCATCGAGCAGTTCTTC
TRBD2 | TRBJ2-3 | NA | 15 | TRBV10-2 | CASSEAGGLADTQYF | TGCGCCAGCAGTGAGGCGGGGGGGCTGGCAGATACGCAGTATTTT
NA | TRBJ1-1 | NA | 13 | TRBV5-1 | CASSLSGETEAFF | TGCGCCAGCAGCTTGAGTGGAGAAACTGAAGCTTTCTTT
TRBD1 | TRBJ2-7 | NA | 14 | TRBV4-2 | CASSPGTGLYEQYF | TGTGCCAGCAGCCCCGGGACAGGGCTCTACGAGCAGTACTTC
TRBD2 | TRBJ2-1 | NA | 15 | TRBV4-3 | CASSQTSGDYNEQFF | TGCGCCAGCAGCCAAACTAGCGGGGATTACAATGAGCAGTTCTTC
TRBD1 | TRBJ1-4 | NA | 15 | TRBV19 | CASSIDDRGNEKLFF | TGTGCCAGTAGTATAGACGACAGGGGTAATGAAAAACTGTTTTTT
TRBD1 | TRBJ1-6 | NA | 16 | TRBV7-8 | CASSLVGGQSNSPLHF | TGTGCCAGCAGCTTAGTTGGGGGACAGAGTAATTCACCCCTCCACTTT
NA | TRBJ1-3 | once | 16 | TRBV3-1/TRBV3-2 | CASSQAQVSSGNTIYF | TGTGCCAGCAGCCAAGCGCAGGTTAGCTCTGGAAACACCATATATTTT
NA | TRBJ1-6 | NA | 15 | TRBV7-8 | CASTEVLNYNSPLHF | TGTGCCAGCACCGAGGTCCTGAACTATAATTCACCCCTCCACTTT
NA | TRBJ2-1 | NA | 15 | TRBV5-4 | CASSFGLGGYNEQFF | TGTGCCAGCAGCTTTGGACTAGGGGGATACAATGAGCAGTTCTTC
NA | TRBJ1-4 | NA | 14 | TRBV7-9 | CASSPSRTNEKLFF | TGTGCCAGCAGCCCAAGCAGGACTAATGAAAAACTGTTTTTT
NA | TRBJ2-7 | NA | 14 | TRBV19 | CASSNRDIDYEQYF | TGTGCCAGTAGTAACCGGGACATCGACTACGAGCAGTACTTC
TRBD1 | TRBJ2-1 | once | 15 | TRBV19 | CASSRDSNSYNEQFF | TGTGCCAGTAGCCGGGACAGTAACTCCTACAATGAGCAGTTCTTC
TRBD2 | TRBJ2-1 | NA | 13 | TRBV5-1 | CASSLEAGNEQFF | TGCGCCAGCAGCTTGGAAGCGGGGAATGAGCAGTTCTTC
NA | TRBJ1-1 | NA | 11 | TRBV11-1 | CASSLRFEAFF | TGTGCCAGCAGCCTACGTTTCGAAGCTTTCTTT
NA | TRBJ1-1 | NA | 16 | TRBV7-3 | CASSLTGGPIGSEAFF | TGTGCCAGCAGCTTAACGGGGGGTCCGATTGGCTCTGAAGCTTTCTTT
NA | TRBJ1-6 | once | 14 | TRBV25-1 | CASSAQGTYSPLHF | TGTGCCAGCAGTGCACAGGGAACGTATTCACCCCTCCACTTT
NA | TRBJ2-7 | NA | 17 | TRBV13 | CASSLFAEIGSAYEQYF | TGTGCCAGCAGCTTATTCGCGGAAATTGGATCAGCCTACGAGCAGTACTTC
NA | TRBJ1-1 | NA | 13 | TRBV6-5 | CASTTGREAEAFF | TGTGCCAGCACTACAGGGAGAGAGGCTGAAGCTTTCTTT
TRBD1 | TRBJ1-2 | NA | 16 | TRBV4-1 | CASSRATSGQGYGYTF | TGCGCCAGCAGCCGAGCAACTTCGGGACAGGGCTATGGCTACACCTTC
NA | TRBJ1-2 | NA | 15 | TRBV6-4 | CASSDSPTGRYGYTF | TGTGCCAGCAGTGACTCGCCTACAGGCCGTTATGGCTACACCTTC
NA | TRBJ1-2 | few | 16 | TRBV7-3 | CASSLLAGQQFYGYTF | TGTGCCAGCAGCTTATTGGCCGGACAGCAATTCTATGGCTACACCTTC
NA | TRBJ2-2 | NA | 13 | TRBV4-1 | CASSQGTTGELFF | TGCGCCAGCAGCCAAGGGACTACCGGGGAGCTGTTTTTT
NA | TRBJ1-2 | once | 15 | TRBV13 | CASSSQKSEWYGYTF | TGTGCCAGCAGCTCCCAGAAGAGCGAGTGGTATGGCTACACCTTC
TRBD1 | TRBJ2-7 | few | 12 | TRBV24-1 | CATSGPGGRQYF | TGTGCCACCAGTGGCCCAGGGGGACGGCAGTACTTC
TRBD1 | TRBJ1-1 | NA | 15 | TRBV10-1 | CASSAQTGYDTEAFF | TGCGCCAGCAGTGCCCAGACAGGGTACGACACTGAAGCTTTCTTT
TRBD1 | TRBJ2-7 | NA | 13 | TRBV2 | CASSGDRGAEQYF | TGTGCCAGCAGTGGAGACAGGGGTGCCGAGCAGTACTTC
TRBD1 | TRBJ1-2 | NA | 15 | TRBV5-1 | CASSAQGVEVSGYTF | TGCGCCAGCAGCGCACAGGGGGTAGAGGTGTCTGGCTACACCTTC
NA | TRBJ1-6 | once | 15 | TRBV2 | CASSELLGGNSPLHF | TGTGCCAGCAGTGAACTACTAGGAGGTAATTCACCCCTCCACTTT